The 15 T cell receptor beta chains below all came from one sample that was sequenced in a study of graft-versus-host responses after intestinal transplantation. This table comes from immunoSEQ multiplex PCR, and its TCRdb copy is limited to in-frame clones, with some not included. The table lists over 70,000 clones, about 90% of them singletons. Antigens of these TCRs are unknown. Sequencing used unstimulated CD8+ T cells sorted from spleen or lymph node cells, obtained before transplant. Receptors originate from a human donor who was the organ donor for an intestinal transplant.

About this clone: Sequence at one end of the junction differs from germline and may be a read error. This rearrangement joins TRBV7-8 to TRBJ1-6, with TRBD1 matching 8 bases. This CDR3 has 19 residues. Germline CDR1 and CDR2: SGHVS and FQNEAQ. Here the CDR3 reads CASSSIIGTGLFDNSPLHF. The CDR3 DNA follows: TGTGCCAGCAGCTCAATTATAGGGACAGGTCTTTTCGATAACTCACCCCTCCACTTT.

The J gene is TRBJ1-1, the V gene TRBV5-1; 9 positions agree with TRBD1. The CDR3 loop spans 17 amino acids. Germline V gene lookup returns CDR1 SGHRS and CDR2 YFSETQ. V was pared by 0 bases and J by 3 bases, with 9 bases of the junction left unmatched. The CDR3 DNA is TGCGCCAGCAGCTTGGTGGGGACAGGGTGGGGGTACACTGAAGCTTTCTTT. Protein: CASSLVGTGWGYTEAFF.

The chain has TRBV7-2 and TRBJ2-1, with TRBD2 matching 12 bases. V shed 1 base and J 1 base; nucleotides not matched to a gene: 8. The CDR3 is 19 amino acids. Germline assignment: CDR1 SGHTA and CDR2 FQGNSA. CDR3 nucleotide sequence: TGTGCCAGCAGCTTAGATCCCCCTAGCGGGGGGGGGTCCTACAATGAGCAGTTCTTC. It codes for CASSLDPPSGGGSYNEQFF.

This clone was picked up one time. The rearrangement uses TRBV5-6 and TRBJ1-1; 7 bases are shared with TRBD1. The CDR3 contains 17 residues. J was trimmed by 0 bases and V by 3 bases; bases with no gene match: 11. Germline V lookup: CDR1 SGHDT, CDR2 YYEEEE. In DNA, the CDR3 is TGTGCCAGCAGCTCGGACCGGGACAGATACATGAACACTGAAGCTTTCTTT. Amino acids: CASSSDRDRYMNTEAFF.

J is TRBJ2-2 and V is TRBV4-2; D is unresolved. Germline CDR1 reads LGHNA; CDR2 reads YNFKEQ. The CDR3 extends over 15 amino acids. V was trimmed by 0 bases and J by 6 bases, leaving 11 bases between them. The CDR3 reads CASSQDSVSAGELFF. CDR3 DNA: TGTGCCAGCAGCCAAGATTCTGTCTCGGCCGGGGAGCTGTTTTTT.

CDR3 nucleotide sequence: TGTGCCAGCAGTTACTCGAAGGAACTATTTAATTCACCCCTCCACTTT. Translation: CASSYSKELFNSPLHF. The chain carries TRBV6-5 and TRBJ1-6; D is unresolved. The germline CDR1 and CDR2 sequences are MNHEY and SVGAGI. V was trimmed by 0 bases and J by 6 bases, leaving 12 bases between them. The CDR3 has 16 amino acids.

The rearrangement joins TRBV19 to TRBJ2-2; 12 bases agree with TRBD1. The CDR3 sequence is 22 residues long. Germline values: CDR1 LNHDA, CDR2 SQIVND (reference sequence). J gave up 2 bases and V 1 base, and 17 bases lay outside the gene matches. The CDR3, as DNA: TGTGCCAGTAGTATAGTGGGGGGGACAGGGGGCTTTCGGGTAGCCAACACCGGGGAGCTGTTTTTT. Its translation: CASSIVGGTGGFRVANTGELFF.

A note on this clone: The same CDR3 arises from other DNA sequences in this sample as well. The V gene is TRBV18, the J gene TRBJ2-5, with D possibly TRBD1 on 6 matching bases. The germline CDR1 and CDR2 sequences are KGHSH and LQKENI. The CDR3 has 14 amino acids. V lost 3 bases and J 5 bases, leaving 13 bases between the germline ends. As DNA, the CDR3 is TGTGCCAGCTCACCTACGACAGGAGGCGAGACCCAGTACTTC. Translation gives CASSPTTGGETQYF.

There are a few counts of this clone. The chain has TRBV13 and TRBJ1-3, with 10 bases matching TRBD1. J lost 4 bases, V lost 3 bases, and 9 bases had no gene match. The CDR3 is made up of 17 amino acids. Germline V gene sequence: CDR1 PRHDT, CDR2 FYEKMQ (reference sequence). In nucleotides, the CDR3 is TGTGCCAGCAGCTTCCTTGGACAGGGGGGTACAGGAAACACCATATATTTT. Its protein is CASSFLGQGGTGNTIYF.

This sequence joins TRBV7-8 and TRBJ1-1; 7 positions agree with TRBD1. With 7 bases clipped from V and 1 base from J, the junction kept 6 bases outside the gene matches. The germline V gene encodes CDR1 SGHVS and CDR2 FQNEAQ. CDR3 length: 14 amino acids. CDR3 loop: CASTRGGANTEAFF. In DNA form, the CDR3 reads TGTGCCAGCACCCGAGGGGGCGCGAACACTGAAGCTTTCTTT.

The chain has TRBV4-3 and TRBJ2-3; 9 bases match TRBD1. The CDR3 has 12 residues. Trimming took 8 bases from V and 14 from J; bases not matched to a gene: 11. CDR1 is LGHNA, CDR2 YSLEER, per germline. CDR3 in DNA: TGCGCCAGCCGAACCGCGGGACAGGGTCTGTATTTT. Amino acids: CASRTAGQGLYF.

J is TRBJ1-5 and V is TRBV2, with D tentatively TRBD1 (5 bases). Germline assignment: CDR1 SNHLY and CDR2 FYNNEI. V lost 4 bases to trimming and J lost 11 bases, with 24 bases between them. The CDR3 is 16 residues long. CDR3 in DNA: TGTGCCAGCAGTGTAGCGCACGGCGCGGGGGATTCGGCCCAGCATTTT. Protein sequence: CASSVAHGAGDSAQHF.

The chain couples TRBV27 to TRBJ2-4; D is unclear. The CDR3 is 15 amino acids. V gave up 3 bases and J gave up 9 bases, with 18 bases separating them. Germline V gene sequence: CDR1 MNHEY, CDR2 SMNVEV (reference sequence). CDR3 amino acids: CASSFRAALKGIQYF. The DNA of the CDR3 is TGTGCCAGCAGTTTCCGTGCAGCGCTTAAAGGCATTCAGTACTTC.

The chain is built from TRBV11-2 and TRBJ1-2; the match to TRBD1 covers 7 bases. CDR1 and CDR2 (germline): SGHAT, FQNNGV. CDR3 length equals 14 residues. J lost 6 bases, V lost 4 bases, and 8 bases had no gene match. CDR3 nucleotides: TGTGCCAGCAGCTCGCAGGGGGAGCTCGATGGCTACACCTTC. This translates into CASSSQGELDGYTF.

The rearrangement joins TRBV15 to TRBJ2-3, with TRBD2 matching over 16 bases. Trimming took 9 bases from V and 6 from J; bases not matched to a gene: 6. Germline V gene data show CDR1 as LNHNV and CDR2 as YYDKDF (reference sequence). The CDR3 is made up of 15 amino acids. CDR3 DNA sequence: TGTGCCACAGGGACTAGCGGGGGGGATTGGGATACGCAGTATTTT. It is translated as CATGTSGGDWDTQYF.